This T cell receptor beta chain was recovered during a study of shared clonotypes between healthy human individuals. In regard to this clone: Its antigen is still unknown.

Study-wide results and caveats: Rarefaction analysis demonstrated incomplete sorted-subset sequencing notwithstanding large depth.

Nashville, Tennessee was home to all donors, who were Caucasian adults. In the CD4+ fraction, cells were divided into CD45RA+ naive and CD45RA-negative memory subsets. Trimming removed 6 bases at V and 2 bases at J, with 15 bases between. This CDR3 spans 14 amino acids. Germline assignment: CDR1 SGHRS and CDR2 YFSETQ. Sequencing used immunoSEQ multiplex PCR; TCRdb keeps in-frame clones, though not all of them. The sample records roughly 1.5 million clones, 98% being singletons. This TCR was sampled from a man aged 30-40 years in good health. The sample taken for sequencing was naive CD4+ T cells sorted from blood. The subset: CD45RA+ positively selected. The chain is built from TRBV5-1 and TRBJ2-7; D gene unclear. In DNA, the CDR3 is TGCGCCAGCACTCTCGGAGAAGGTACCTACGAGCAGTACTTC. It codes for CASTLGEGTYEQYF. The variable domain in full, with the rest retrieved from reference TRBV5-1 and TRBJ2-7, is KAGVTQTPRYLIKTRGQQVTLSCSPISGHRSVSWYQQTPGQGLQFLFEYFSETQRNKGNFPGRFSGRQFSNSRSEMNVSTLELGDSALYLCASTLGEGTYEQYFGPGTRLTVT.